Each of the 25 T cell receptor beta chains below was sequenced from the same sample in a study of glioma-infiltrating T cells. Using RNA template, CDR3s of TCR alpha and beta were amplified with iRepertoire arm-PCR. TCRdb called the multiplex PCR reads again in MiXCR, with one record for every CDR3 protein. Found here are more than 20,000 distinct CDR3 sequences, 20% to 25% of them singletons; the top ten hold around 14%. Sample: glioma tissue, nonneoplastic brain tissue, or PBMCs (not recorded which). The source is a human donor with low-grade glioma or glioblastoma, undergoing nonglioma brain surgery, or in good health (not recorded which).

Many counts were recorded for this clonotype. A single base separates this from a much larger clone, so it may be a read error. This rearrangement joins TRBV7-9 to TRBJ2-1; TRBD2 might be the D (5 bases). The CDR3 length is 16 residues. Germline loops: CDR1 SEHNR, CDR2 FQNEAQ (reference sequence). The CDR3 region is CARSLAMGRPGNEQFF. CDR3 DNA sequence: TGTGCCCGCAGCTTAGCGATGGGGAGACCAGGCAATGAGCAGTTCTTC.

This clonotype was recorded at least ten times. The CDR3 loop is CSAPTDNYGYTF. For the CDR3, the DNA is TGCAGTGCGCCGACCGACAACTATGGCTACACCTTC. J is TRBJ1-2 and V is TRBV20-1; D gene unclear. Trimming shortened V by 6 bases and J by 2 bases, and 10 bases separated the two germline ends. This CDR3 spans 12 amino acids. Germline values: CDR1 DFQATT, CDR2 SNEGSKA (reference sequence).

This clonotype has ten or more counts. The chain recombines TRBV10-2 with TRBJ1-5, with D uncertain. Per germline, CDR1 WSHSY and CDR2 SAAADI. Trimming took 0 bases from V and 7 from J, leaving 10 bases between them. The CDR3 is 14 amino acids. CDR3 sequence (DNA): TGCGCCAGCAGTGAGTCGATCAGCGGGCAGCCCCAGCATTTT. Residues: CASSESISGQPQHF.

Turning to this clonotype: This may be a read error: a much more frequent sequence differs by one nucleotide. This CDR3 reads CASSMDDNQPQHF. The CDR3 region has the DNA TGTGCCAGCAGCATGGATGACAATCAGCCCCAGCATTTT. This rearrangement joins TRBV2 to TRBJ1-5; D is unresolved. CDR1 is SNHLY and CDR2 is FYNNEI in the germline V gene. Trimming left V 6 bases short and J 3 bases short, with 9 bases between. The CDR3 extends over 13 amino acids.

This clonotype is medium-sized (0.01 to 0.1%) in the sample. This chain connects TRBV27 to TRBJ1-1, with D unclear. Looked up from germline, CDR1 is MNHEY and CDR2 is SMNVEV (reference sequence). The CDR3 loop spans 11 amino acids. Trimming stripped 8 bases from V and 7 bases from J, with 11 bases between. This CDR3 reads CASLVGFEAFF. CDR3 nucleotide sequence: TGTGCCAGCCTCGTGGGCTTTGAAGCTTTCTTT.

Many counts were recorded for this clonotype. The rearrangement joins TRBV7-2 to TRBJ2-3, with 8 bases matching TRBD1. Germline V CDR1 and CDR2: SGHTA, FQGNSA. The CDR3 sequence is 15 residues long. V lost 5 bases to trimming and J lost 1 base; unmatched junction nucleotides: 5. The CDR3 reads CASSPGQGGTDTQYF. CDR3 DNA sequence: TGTGCCAGCAGCCCAGGACAGGGTGGCACAGATACGCAGTATTTT.

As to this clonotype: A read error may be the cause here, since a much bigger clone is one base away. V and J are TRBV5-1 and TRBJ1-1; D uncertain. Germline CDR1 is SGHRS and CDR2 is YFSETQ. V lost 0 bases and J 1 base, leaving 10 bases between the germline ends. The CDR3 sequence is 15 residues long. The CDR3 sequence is CASSLERGSNTEAFF. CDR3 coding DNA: TGCGCCAGCAGCTTGGAGAGAGGGTCGAACACTGAAGCTTTCTTT. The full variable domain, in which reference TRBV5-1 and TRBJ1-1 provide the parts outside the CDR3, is KAGVTQTPRYLIKTRGQQVTLSCSPISGHRSVSWYQQTPGQGLQFLFEYFSETQRNKGNFPGRFSGRQFSNSRSEMNVSTLELGDSALYLCASSLERGSNTEAFFGQGTRLTVV.

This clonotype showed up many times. CDR3 loop: CASRRRGDTEAFF. DNA for the CDR3: TGTGCCAGCAGACGTCGCGGGGACACTGAAGCTTTCTTT. V gene TRBV6-1 combines with J gene TRBJ1-1; D not resolved. Trimming pared 6 bases from V and 3 bases from J, leaving 11 bases between. Germline CDR1 reads MNHNS; CDR2 reads SASEGT. CDR3 size: 13 residues.

The CDR3 reads CASSWTGGETQYF. The CDR3 DNA follows: TGTGCCAGCAGTTGGACAGGGGGAGAGACCCAGTACTTC. The chain couples TRBV6-1 to TRBJ2-5, with TRBD1 matching 10 bases. Germline lookup yields CDR1 MNHNS and CDR2 SASEGT. The CDR3 consists of 13 residues. V was clipped by 5 bases and J by 4 bases; unmatched bases: 1.

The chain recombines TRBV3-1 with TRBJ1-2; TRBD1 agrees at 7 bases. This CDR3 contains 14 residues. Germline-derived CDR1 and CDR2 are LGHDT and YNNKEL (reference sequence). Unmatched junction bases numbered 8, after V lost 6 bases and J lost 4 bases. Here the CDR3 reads CASRRTGPFYGYTF. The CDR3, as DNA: TGTGCCAGCAGACGGACAGGTCCCTTCTATGGCTACACCTTC. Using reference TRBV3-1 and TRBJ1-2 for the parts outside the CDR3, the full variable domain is DTAVSQTPKYLVTQMGNDKSIKCEQNLGHDTMYWYKQDSKKFLKIMFSYNNKELIINETVPNRFSPKSPDKAHLNLHINSLELGDSAVYFCASRRTGPFYGYTFGSGTRLTVV.

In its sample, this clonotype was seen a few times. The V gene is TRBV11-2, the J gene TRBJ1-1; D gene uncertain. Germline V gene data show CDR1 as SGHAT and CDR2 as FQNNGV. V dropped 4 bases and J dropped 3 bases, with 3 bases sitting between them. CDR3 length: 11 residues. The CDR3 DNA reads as TGTGCCAGCAGCTCGTACACTGAAGCTTTCTTT. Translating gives CASSSYTEAFF.

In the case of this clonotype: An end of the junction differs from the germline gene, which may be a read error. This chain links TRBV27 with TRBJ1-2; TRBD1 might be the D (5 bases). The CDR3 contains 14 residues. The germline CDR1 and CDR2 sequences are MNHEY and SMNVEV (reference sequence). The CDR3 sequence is CSSSPQDTNYGYTF. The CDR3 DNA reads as TGTTCCAGCAGTCCGCAGGACACTAACTATGGCTACACCTTC.

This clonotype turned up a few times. DNA of the CDR3: TGTGCCAGCACTCCCTCGGCTAGCGGGGCAGATACGCAGTATTTT. Protein product: CASTPSASGADTQYF. The V and J genes are TRBV2 and TRBJ2-3; 9 nucleotides match TRBD2. Per the germline V gene, CDR1 is SNHLY and CDR2 is FYNNEI. The CDR3 loop spans 15 amino acids. Trimming took 7 bases from V and 4 from J; bases not matched to a gene: 9.

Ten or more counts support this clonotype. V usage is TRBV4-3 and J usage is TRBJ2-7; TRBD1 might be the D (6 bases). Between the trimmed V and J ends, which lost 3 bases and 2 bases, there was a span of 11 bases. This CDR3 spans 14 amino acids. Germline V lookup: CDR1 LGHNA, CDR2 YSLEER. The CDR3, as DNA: TGCGCCAGCAGCCATGTAGGGGGAACCTACGAGCAGTACTTC. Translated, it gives CASSHVGGTYEQYF.

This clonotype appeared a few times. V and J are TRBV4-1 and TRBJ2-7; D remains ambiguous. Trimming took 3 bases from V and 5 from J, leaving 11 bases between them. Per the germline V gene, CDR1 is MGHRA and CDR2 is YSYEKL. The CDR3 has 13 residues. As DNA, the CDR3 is TGCGCCAGCAGCCAGAGCCGGTTCGACGAGCAGTACTTC. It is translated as CASSQSRFDEQYF.

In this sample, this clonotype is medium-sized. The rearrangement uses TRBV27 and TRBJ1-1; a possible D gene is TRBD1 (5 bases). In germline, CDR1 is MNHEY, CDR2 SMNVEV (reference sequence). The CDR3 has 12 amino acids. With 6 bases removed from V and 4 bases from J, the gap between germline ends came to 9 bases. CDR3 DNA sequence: TGTGCCAGCAGGTACGGGACCACTGAAGCTTTCTTT. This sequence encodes CASRYGTTEAFF.

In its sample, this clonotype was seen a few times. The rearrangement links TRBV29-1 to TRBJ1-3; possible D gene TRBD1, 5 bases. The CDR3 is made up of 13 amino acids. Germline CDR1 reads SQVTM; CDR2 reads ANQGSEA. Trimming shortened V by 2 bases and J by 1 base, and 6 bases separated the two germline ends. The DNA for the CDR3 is TGCAGCGTTGAAAAGGGGTCTGGAAACACCATATATTTT. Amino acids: CSVEKGSGNTIYF.

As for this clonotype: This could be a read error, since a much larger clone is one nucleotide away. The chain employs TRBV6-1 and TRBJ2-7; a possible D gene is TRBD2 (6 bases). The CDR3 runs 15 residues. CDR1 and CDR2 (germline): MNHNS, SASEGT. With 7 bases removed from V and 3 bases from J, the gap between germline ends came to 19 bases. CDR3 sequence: CASIRSRGSGYEQYF. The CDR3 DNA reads TGTGCCAGCATTCGATCTCGAGGTAGCGGCTACGAGCAGTACTTC.

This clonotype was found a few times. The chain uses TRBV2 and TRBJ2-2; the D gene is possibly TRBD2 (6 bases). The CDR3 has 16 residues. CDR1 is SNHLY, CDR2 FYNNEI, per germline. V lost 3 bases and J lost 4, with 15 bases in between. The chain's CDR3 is CASSDPGEAGTGELFF. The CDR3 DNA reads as TGTGCCAGCAGTGATCCGGGGGAAGCGGGCACCGGGGAGCTGTTTTTT.

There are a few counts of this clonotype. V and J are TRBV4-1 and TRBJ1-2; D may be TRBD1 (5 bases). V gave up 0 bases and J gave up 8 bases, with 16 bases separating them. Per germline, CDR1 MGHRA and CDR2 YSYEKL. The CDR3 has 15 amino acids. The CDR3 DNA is TGCGCCAGCAGCCAAGATCGGGACCTCCGGAAAGGCTACACCTTC. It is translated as CASSQDRDLRKGYTF.

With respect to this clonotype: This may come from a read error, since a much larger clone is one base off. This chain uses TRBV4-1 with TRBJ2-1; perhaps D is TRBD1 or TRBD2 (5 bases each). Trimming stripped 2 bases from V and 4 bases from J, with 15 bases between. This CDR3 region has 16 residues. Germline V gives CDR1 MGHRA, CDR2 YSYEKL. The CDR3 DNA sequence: TGCGCCAGCAGCCAAAAGGGGACGGGGCGGTACAATGAGCAGTTCTTC. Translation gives CASSQKGTGRYNEQFF.

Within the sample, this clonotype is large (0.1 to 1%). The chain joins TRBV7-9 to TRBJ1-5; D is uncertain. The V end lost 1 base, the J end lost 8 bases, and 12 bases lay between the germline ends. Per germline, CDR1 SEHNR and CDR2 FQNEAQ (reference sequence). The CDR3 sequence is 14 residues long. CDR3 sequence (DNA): TGTGCCAGCAGCTTAGGGTTCAGCAGTGAGCCCCAGCATTTT. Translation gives CASSLGFSSEPQHF.

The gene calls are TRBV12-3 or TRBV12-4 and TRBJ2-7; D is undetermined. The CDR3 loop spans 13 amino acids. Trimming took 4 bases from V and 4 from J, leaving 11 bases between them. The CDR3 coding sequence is TGTGCCAGCAGTTCTCTTGACCGATACGAGCAGTACTTC. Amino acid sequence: CASSSLDRYEQYF.

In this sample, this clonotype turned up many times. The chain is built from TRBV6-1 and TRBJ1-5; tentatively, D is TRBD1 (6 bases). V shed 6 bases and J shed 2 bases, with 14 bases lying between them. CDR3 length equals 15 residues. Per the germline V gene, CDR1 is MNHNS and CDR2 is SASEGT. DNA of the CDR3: TGTGCCAGCAGCCAGGGGTTTTGGGGCAATCAGCCCCAGCATTTT. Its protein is CASSQGFWGNQPQHF.

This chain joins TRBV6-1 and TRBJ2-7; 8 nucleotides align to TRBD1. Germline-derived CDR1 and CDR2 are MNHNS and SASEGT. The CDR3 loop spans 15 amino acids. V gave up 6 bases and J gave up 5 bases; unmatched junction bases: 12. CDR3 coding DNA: TGTGCCAGCAGCCCCATCCAGGGGGCGCAGGACGAGCAGTACTTC. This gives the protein CASSPIQGAQDEQYF.